This entry features one TCR beta chain sequence. Its antigen remains unidentified. Qualities for individual bases were not recorded, and no much larger clone is one base off. V trim: 5 bases; J trim: 10 bases; unmatched bases: 8. Including cysteine and phenylalanine, the CDR3 has 14 amino acids. Only CDR3 DNA remains: 42 bases, in frame from the first base. The CDR1 and CDR2 encoded by the germline V gene are SGHTA and FQGNSA. The library was prepared using the immunoSEQ multiplex PCR assay. Rearranged TCR beta chain sequences were amplified with the hsTCRB Kit following the manufacturer's protocol. Sequencing of TCRB libraries was carried out on an Illumina MiSeq. As for the authors' bioinformatics: The kit vendor's proprietary platform handled demultiplexing, trimming and gene mapping. The source is immuneACCESS, and TCRdb retained only in-frame sequences with V and J called. Part of the clones is not carried over; for the studies checked, unresolved V genes explain less than half of this, and the remainder is unexplained. V, J and clone size reflect that table, while D and trimming were determined from the DNA. Within this sample are about 32,000 clones, with approximately 80% of them counted one time only. 15% of the sample goes to the ten largest clones.

These data come from a study of a mutant IDH1 vaccine in newly diagnosed glioma (dated by TCRdb to about 2021). General notes on the study: Vaccination started 4-6 weeks after radiotherapy alone, or was given together with temozolomide cycles in the groups whose treatment included chemotherapy. Longitudinal TCRB deep sequencing was done for fewer than 30 treated patients, wherever samples were available for exploratory analyses. Before enrollment, most patients had been given radiochemotherapy with temozolomide as standard therapy, while the rest had received either radiotherapy alone or temozolomide alone. Visit V12 was the week-35 safety follow-up and visit V13 was the week-47 end of study. Six visits were used for peripheral blood collection: V03 (baseline), V05, V07, V10, V12 and V13. Of the 30 to 35 treated patients, approximately 60% were male and roughly 38% were female, and a mean age of approximately 40 years was recorded.

Interpreted using the paper, the time point label stands for: week 35, safety follow-up. Each vaccine dose was 300 ug of a 20-mer mutant IDH1 peptide in Montanide, given subcutaneously with topical imiquimod. Across visits V03 through V10, patients got a total of eight vaccinations, given in weeks 1, 3, 5, 7, 11, 15, 19 and 23. All donors had newly diagnosed IDH1-mutant astrocytomas of WHO grade 3 or 4 that showed loss of nuclear ATRX. The samples were drawn from NOA16, a multicentre, single-arm, open-label phase I trial in Germany that tested a mutant IDH1 peptide vaccine in humans for the first time. Genomic DNA for TCRB sequencing was isolated from EDTA blood with the DNeasy Blood and Tissue Kit. The paper's findings and limits, for the study overall: According to the authors, sample limitations meant that analyses of patient blood samples could not be reproduced. No apparent relationship was observed between pseudoprogression and alterations in the top peripheral T cell clonotypes detected by TCRB sequencing. Selection of PBMC samples for TCRB deep sequencing was based on availability. Across multiple MHC alleles, vaccine-induced immune responses were seen in nearly 95% of patients.

The chain couples TRBV7-2 to TRBJ2-1; 10 bases in the junction line up with TRBD2. This clonotype was sampled from a man aged 25 to 40 with glioma. Source: PBMCs, taken from a glioma patient whose treatment included an IDH1 peptide vaccine. The CDR3 region reads CASSEPGLAYEQFF. Here is the DNA: TGTGCCAGCAGCGAACCGGGACTAGCGTACGAGCAGTTCTTC.